This T cell receptor beta chain was captured by sequencing in a study of blood T cell repertoires in COVID-19. Across the study: The analysed material was cDNA or gDNA that came from T cells, B-cell-depleted T cells, or PBMCs.

Authors' data handling: Researchers report that nucleated cell counts were estimated from reference gene primer amplification. TCRdb's table, derived via immunoSEQ multiplex PCR, lists solely in-frame clones and lacks some. V, J and clone size were drawn from that table, and D and trimming were deduced from the DNA. The table records 160,000 or so clones, about 89% of them present only once. The germline CDR1 and CDR2 sequences are LGHDT and YNNKEL (reference sequence). The CDR3 has 12 amino acids. Trimming stripped 1 base from V and 12 bases from J, with 12 bases between. Sequenced: peripheral blood. The sequence derives from a man in his sixties with acute or convalescent COVID-19. V gene TRBV3-1 (or the pseudogene TRBV3-2) combines with J gene TRBJ1-2; perhaps TRBD1 as D (6 bases). CDR3 sequence (DNA): TGTGCCAGCAGCCAAGGCGGGGGGCGCAACACCTTC. Translated: CASSQGGGRNTF.